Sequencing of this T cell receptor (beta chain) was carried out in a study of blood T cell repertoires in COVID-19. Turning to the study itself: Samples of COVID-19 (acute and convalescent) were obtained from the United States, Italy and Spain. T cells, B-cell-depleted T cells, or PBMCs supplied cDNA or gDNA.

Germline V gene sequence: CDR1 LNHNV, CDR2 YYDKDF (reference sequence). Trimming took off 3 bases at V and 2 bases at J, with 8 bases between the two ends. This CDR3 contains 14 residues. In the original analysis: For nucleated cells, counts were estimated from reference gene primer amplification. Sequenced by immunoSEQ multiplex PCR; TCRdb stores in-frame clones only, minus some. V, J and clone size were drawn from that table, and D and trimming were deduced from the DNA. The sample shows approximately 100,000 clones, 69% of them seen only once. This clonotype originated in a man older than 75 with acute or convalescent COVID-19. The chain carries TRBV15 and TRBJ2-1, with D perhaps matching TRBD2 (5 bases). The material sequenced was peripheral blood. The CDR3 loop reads CATSSSGTYNEQFF. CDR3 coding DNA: TGTGCCACCAGCAGCTCCGGGACCTACAATGAGCAGTTCTTC.